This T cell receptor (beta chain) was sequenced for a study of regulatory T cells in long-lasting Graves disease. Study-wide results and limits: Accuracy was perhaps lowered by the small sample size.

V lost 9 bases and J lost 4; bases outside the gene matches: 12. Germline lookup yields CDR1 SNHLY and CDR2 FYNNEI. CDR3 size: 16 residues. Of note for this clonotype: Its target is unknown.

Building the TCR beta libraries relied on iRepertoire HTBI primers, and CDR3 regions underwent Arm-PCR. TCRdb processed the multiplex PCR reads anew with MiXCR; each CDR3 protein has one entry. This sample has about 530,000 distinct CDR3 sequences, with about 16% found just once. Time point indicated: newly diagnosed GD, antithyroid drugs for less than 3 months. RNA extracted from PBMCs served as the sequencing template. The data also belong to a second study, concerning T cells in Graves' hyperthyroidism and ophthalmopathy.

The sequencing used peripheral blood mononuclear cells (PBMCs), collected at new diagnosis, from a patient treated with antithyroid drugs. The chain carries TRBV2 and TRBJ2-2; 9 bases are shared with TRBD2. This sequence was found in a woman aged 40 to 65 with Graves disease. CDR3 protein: CASSPPRGGFTGELFF. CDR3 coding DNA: TGTGCCAGTTCCCCGCCGCGGGGGGGTTTCACCGGGGAGCTGTTTTTT.